This T cell receptor beta chain emerged from a study of T and B cells in COVID-19 patients. The study's findings and limits: Clonality of TRB repertoires was high in active COVID-19; recovery brought above-healthy diversity and richness. Patients with COVID-19 reportedly showed strongly skewed T cell receptor beta variable and joining gene usage.

By share of the sample, this clonotype is medium-sized. Its antigen is not identified. TRB was amplified from approximately 250-500 ng of blood genomic DNA. The CDR3 contains 14 residues. Germline trimming cut 5 bases from V and 2 bases from J; bases unmatched to any gene: 5. TRB rearrangements were amplified by multiplex PCR with BIOMED2 TRB-A/B primers. TCRdb re-called the multiplex PCR reads with MiXCR, one entry per CDR3 protein. The sample lists over 10,000 distinct CDR3 sequences, less than 30% occurring once. The sequence derives from a human donor who had recovered from COVID-19. The chain employs TRBV12-3 or TRBV12-4 and TRBJ2-7; 8 bases line up with TRBD2. Material: blood. The CDR3, as DNA: TGTGCCAGCAGTACATTAGCGGGGACCTACGAGCAGTACTTC. Translation: CASSTLAGTYEQYF.